What follows describes a single TCR beta chain. CD4+CD127+ cells were sorted as the conventional CD4 T cells. The data derive from a study of B cell selection in AIRE deficiency. V lost 7 bases and J lost 1, with 7 bases in between. The CDR3 loop spans 12 amino acids. Germline V gene lookup returns CDR1 SGHRS and CDR2 YFSETQ. In the original processing: Pooled conventional T cells gave approximately 1.2x10^5 patient and some 140,000 donor TCRbeta sequences. Assay used: immunoSEQ multiplex PCR; TCRdb lists only in-frame clones, some missing. That table supplies the V and J calls and clone size; D and trimming were determined from the DNA. The table lists roughly 25,000 clones, approximately 96% of them singletons.

The sequence came from a human donor with AIRE deficiency. The specimen sequenced was conventional CD4+ T cells sorted from PBMCs. The chain combines TRBV5-1 with TRBJ2-3, with D perhaps TRBD1 or TRBD2 (5 bases each). The CDR3 protein is CASRGGTDTQYF. Here the CDR3 DNA reads TGCGCCAGCCGGGGCGGCACAGATACGCAGTATTTT.